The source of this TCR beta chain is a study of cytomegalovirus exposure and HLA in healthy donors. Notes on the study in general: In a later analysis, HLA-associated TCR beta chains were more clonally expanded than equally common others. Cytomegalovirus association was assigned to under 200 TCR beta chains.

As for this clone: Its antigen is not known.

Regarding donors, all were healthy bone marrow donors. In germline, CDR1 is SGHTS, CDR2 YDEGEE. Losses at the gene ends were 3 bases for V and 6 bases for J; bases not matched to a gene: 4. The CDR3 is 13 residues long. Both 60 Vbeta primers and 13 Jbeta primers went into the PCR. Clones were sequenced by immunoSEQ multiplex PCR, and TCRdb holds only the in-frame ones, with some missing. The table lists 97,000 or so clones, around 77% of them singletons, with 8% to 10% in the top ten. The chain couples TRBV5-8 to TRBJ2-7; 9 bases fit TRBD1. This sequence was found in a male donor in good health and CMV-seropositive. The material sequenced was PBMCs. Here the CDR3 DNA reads TGTGCCAGCAGCTGGGACAGGGCAGCCGAGCAGTACTTC. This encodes CASSWDRAAEQYF.